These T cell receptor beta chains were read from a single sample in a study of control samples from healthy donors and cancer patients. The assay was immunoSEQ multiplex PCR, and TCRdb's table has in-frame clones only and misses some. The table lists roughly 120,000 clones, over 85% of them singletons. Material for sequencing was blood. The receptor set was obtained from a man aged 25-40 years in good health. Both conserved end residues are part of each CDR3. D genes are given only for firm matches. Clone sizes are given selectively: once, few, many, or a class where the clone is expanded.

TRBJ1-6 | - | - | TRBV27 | CASSLRLGWGMVQNSPLHF | TGTGCCAGCAGTTTACGTCTGGGGTGGGGGATGGTACAGAATTCACCCCTCCACTTT
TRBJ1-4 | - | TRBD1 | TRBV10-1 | CASSPTGSEKLFF | TGCGCCAGCAGCCCGACAGGGAGTGAAAAACTGTTTTTT
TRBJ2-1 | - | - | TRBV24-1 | CATSDMDRTNEQFF | TGTGCCACCAGTGACATGGACAGAACCAATGAGCAGTTCTTC
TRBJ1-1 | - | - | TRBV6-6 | CASSSSDGNTEAFF | TGTGCCAGCAGTTCCTCGGATGGGAACACTGAAGCTTTCTTT
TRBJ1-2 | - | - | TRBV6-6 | CASSYSREGPEGYTF | TGTGCCAGCAGTTACTCGAGAGAGGGGCCCGAGGGCTACACCTTC
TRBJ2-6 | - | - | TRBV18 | CASSPQGAGANVLTF | TGTGCCAGCTCACCACAAGGGGCGGGGGCCAACGTCCTGACTTTC
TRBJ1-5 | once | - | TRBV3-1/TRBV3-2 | CASSRQPDDDQPQHF | TGTGCCAGCAGCCGTCAACCTGACGATGATCAGCCCCAGCATTTT
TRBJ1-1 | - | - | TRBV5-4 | CASSLTRQNTEAFF | TGTGCCAGCAGCTTAACCCGACAGAACACTGAAGCTTTCTTT
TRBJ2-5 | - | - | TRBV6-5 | CASATGGGLRETQYF | TGTGCCAGCGCCACGGGTGGGGGGCTAAGAGAGACCCAGTACTTC
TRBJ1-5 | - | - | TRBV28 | CASSLFGRTVSNQPQHF | TGTGCCAGCAGTTTATTTGGTCGGACAGTTAGCAATCAGCCCCAGCATTTT
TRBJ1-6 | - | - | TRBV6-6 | CASSYSGYNSPLHF | TGTGCCAGCAGTTACTCGGGGTATAATTCACCCCTCCACTTT
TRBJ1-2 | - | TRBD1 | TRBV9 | CASSVGGDRKGGTF | TGTGCCAGCAGCGTAGGGGGGGACAGAAAGGGTGGCACCTTC
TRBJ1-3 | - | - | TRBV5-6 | CASSSRAKGNTIYF | TGTGCCAGCAGCTCACGAGCAAAAGGAAACACCATATATTTT
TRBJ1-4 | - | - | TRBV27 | CASSLRRNEKLFF | TGTGCCAGCAGTTTGCGTAGAAATGAAAAACTGTTTTTT
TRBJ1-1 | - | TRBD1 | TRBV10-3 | CAISESTGVVVGNTEAFF | TGTGCCATCAGTGAGTCTACAGGGGTGGTTGTTGGAAACACTGAAGCTTTCTTT
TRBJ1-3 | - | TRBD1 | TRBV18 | CASSPDRGSGNTIYF | TGTGCCAGCTCACCAGACAGGGGTTCCGGAAACACCATATATTTT
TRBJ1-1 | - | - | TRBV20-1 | CSAPLRGGAFF | TGCAGTGCTCCCCTCCGGGGGGGGGCTTTCTTT
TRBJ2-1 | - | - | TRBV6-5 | CASSYSSHLNEQFF | TGTGCCAGCAGTTACTCGAGCCACCTCAATGAGCAGTTCTTC
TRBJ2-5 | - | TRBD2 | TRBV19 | CASSIPLAGLETQYF | TGTGCCAGTAGTATCCCCCTAGCGGGGTTGGAGACCCAGTACTTC
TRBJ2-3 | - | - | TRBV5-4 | CASSSQVALVTTDTQYF | TGTGCCAGCAGCTCGCAGGTGGCCCTGGTCACGACAGATACGCAGTATTTT
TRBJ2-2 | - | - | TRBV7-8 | CASSPSEGTGELFF | TGTGCCAGCAGCCCCTCTGAGGGCACCGGGGAGCTGTTTTTT
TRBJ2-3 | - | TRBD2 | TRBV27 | CASTLYGLAGGTDTQYF | TGTGCCAGCACCCTATATGGACTAGCGGGGGGCACAGATACGCAGTATTTT
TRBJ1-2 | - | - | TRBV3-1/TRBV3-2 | CASSLLGVSYGYTF | TGTGCCAGCAGCCTTTTGGGTGTGAGCTATGGCTACACCTTC
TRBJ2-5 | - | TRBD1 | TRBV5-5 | CASSSNRGLEETQYF | TGTGCCAGCAGCTCTAACAGGGGGCTGGAAGAGACCCAGTACTTC
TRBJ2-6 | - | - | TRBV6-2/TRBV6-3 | CASSYPRGQISGANVLTF | TGTGCCAGCAGTTACCCCCGGGGACAAATCTCTGGGGCCAACGTCCTGACTTTC
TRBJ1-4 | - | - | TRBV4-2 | CASSQDGQGREKLFF | TGTGCCAGCAGCCAAGATGGGCAGGGGAGAGAAAAACTGTTTTTT
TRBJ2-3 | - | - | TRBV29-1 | CSPSSPGRKADTQYF | TGCAGCCCCTCTAGTCCGGGTCGGAAGGCAGATACGCAGTATTTT